This entry describes one T cell receptor (beta chain). The data were obtained in a study of blood T cell repertoires in COVID-19. Study summary: Both acute and convalescent COVID-19 samples were obtained from the United States, Italy and Spain.

Methods used by the authors: Reference gene primer amplification yielded estimated nucleated cell counts. Profiled with immunoSEQ multiplex PCR; TCRdb holds only in-frame clones, not every one. Clonal size and the V and J genes are those of that table, whereas D and trimming came from the DNA. The profile shows around 250,000 clones, 88% of them singletons. The germline V and J ends were trimmed by 3 bases and 6 bases, with 15 bases remaining between them. Germline V gives CDR1 SGHTA, CDR2 FQGNSA. This CDR3 region has 15 residues. The sequencing input was peripheral blood. This TCR came from a human donor in a cohort sampled during active COVID-19. The genes are TRBV7-2 and TRBJ1-5; D might be TRBD1 (5 bases). CDR3 sequence (DNA): TGTGCCAGCAGCTTCGCAGGGCCCTCAGGTCAGCCCCAGCATTTT. Residues: CASSFAGPSGQPQHF.